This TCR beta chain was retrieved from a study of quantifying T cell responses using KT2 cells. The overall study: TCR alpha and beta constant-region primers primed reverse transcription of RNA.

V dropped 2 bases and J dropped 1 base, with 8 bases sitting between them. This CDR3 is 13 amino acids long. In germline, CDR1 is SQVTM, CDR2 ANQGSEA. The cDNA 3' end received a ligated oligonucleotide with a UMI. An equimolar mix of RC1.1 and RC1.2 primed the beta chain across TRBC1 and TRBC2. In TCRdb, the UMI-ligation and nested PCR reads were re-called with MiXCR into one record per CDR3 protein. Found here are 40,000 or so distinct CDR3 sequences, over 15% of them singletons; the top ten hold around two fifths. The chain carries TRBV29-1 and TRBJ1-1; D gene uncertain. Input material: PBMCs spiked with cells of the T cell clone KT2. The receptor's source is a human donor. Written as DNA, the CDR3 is TGCAGCGTTGAATGGCCAGGGAACACTGAAGCTTTCTTT. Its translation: CSVEWPGNTEAFF. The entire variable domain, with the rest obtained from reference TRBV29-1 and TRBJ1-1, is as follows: SAVISQKPSRDICQRGTSLTIQCQVDSQVTMMFWYRQQPGQSLTLIATANQGSEATYESGFVIDKFPISRPNLTFSTLTVSNMSPEDSSIYLCSVEWPGNTEAFFGQGTRLTVV.